These T cell receptor beta chains were read from a single sample in a study of shared clonotypes between healthy human individuals. This table comes from immunoSEQ multiplex PCR, and its TCRdb copy is limited to in-frame clones, with some not included. The table records 2 million to 2.5 million clones, 85% to 95% of them present only once. Sequences were obtained from naive CD4+ T cells from PBMCs. The receptor source for this set is a man aged 18-30 years in good health. Some clones in this sample may be carry-over from other donors' samples. Each CDR3 is given with its conserved first and last residue. D genes are given only for firm matches. The listing skips clone size in some rows; elsewhere it reads once, few, many or a size class.

V gene	D gene	clone size	J gene	CDR3 DNA	CDR3 protein
TRBV5-6	NA	NA	TRBJ2-3	TGTGCCAGCAGCTTGGCAAGGGGCCGGGTCCTCACAGATACGCAGTATTTT	CASSLARGRVLTDTQYF
TRBV6-6	TRBD1	NA	TRBJ2-1	TGTGCCAGCAGCAAACAGGGGGCTAACAATGAGCAGTTCTTC	CASSKQGANNEQFF
TRBV5-1	NA	NA	TRBJ1-4	TGCGCCAGCAGCTTGGGTGGGGGGACGCTGTTTTTT	CASSLGGGTLFF
TRBV5-4	TRBD2	NA	TRBJ2-7	TGTGCCAGCAGCCCCTCTACGGCGGGAGGGCAAGAGCAGTACTTC	CASSPSTAGGQEQYF
TRBV5-1	NA	once	TRBJ1-3	TGCGCCAGCAGCGACCCCCCCGGGATTGGATCTGGAAACACCATATATTTT	CASSDPPGIGSGNTIYF
TRBV25-1	NA	NA	TRBJ1-2	TGTGCCAGCAGTGGGTCCGAGGGGCGTTCCTATGGCTACACCTTC	CASSGSEGRSYGYTF
TRBV9	NA	NA	TRBJ2-2	TGTGCCAGCAGTATAAACCGGGACTCGGGTCTGACCGGGGAGCTGTTTTTT	CASSINRDSGLTGELFF
TRBV18	TRBD2	NA	TRBJ2-2	TGTGCCAGCTCACCCGGACTAGCAGACACCGGGGAGCTGTTTTTT	CASSPGLADTGELFF
TRBV27	TRBD1	NA	TRBJ2-4	TGTGCCAGCAGCCCCCGGGACAGGGGTTACATTCAGTACTTC	CASSPRDRGYIQYF
TRBV5-1	TRBD2	NA	TRBJ2-7	TGCGCCAGCAGAGCGGGAGGGTCCTACGAGCAGTACTTC	CASRAGGSYEQYF
TRBV6-5	NA	once	TRBJ2-3	TGTGCCAGCAGATCAAGCACAGATACGCAGTATTTT	CASRSSTDTQYF
TRBV4-3	TRBD1	once	TRBJ1-2	TGCGCCAGCAGCCAAGCCCCAGGGGGAGGCTACACCTTC	CASSQAPGGGYTF
TRBV7-9	NA	NA	TRBJ2-7	TGTGCCAGCAGCTTAGGCCCTGACAGCGAGCAGTACTTC	CASSLGPDSEQYF
TRBV14	TRBD2	once	TRBJ2-5	TGTGCCAGCAGCCTTAGCGGCGTTAGCGGGAGGCGGTGGGAGACCCAGTACTTC	CASSLSGVSGRRWETQYF
TRBV28	TRBD2	NA	TRBJ2-3	TGTGCCAGCAGTTTAGGCTACCGGGAGGCAGATACGCAGTATTTT	CASSLGYREADTQYF
TRBV27	NA	NA	TRBJ2-2	TGTGCCAGCGGGAACGGACGGACGAACACCGGGGAGCTGTTTTTT	CASGNGRTNTGELFF
TRBV5-1	TRBD2	NA	TRBJ2-3	TGCGCCAGCTCCCAAGAGGGAGGGACAGATACGCAGTATTTT	CASSQEGGTDTQYF
TRBV4-2	TRBD1	NA	TRBJ2-7	TGTGCCAGCAGCCAAGTAACGGGGCAGGGGGCATCCGAGCAGTACTTC	CASSQVTGQGASEQYF
TRBV6-1	NA	NA	TRBJ1-3	TGTGCCAGCAGTGAAGAGGGCAACTCTGGAAACACCATATATTTT	CASSEEGNSGNTIYF
TRBV5-5	TRBD2	NA	TRBJ2-7	TGTGCCAGCAGCGAGGACCGGGGACTAGCGGGAGGTTTTGGCGAGCAGTACTTC	CASSEDRGLAGGFGEQYF
TRBV28	TRBD1	NA	TRBJ2-3	TGTGCCAGCAGAAAGACAGGGACAGATACGCAGTATTTT	CASRKTGTDTQYF
TRBV6-6	TRBD1	NA	TRBJ1-2	TGTGCCAGCAGTTACTCGGGACAGGATGGCTACACCTTC	CASSYSGQDGYTF
TRBV2	NA	NA	TRBJ2-6	TGTGCCAGCAGTGTGGCAGGGGCTAGCCCTCGGGCCAACGTCCTGACTTTC	CASSVAGASPRANVLTF
TRBV9	NA	NA	TRBJ2-7	TGTGCCAGCAGCGTGGGGAGTAACTACGAGCAGTACTTC	CASSVGSNYEQYF
TRBV7-2	NA	NA	TRBJ2-7	TGTGCCAGCAGCTCCCCCGCGGGGGCCTCGGAGCAGTACTTC	CASSSPAGASEQYF
TRBV28	NA	NA	TRBJ1-5	TGTGCCAGCAGCCCCGGGGGAGTCAGGGCGGGACAGCCCCAGCATTTT	CASSPGGVRAGQPQHF
TRBV27	NA	NA	TRBJ2-7	TGTGCCAGAAACTGCTTGGCCTCCTACGAGCAGTACTTC	CARNCLASYEQYF
TRBV18	TRBD2	NA	TRBJ2-7	TGTGCCAGCTCACCAAGCGGGGACGAGCAGTACTTC	CASSPSGDEQYF
TRBV9	TRBD2	NA	TRBJ2-7	TGTGCCAGCAGCGTAGGGGCTTTGCGACTAGCGGGAGACGTCGCCTACGAGCAGTACTTC	CASSVGALRLAGDVAYEQYF
TRBV5-1	NA	NA	TRBJ2-7	TGCGCCAGCAAGGTTTCCTCCGCCTACGAGCAGTACTTC	CASKVSSAYEQYF
TRBV4-1	NA	NA	TRBJ1-4	TGCGCCAGCAGCCAAGTATTACCCTACAGGAGCCTCGGAAAACTGTTTTTT	CASSQVLPYRSLGKLFF
TRBV5-1	NA	NA	TRBJ2-3	TGCGCCAGCAGCTTGTCGACCGCAGATACGCAGTATTTT	CASSLSTADTQYF
TRBV10-3	NA	NA	TRBJ1-3	TGTGCCATCAGTGAGTCTGGATGGGGCTCTGGAAACACCATATATTTT	CAISESGWGSGNTIYF
TRBV28	NA	NA	TRBJ2-7	TGTGCCAGCAGTACCATTCCCTACGAGCAGTACTTC	CASSTIPYEQYF
TRBV12-5	TRBD1	NA	TRBJ1-1	TGTGCTAGTGGTAAAATAACAGGGGGCGGTCGGTCTGAAGCTTTCTTT	CASGKITGGGRSEAFF
TRBV2	TRBD1	once	TRBJ1-1	TGTGCCAGCAGCAACAGGGGTGGTGAAGCTTTCTTT	CASSNRGGEAFF
TRBV7-9	TRBD1	NA	TRBJ1-1	TGTGCCAGCAGCCCAGGGGGCACTGAAGCTTTCTTT	CASSPGGTEAFF
TRBV9	TRBD2	NA	TRBJ2-3	TGTGCCAGCAGCGTTCCTAGCGGGAGTTCAGATACGCAGTATTTT	CASSVPSGSSDTQYF
TRBV7-9	NA	NA	TRBJ2-3	TGTGCCAGCAGCCAGTATCAGGGGACAGATACGCAGTATTTT	CASSQYQGTDTQYF
TRBV6-4	NA	NA	TRBJ1-3	TGTGCCAGCACCATACCAAGACAAAAAGGAAACACCATATATTTT	CASTIPRQKGNTIYF
TRBV11-2	NA	NA	TRBJ2-5	TGTGCCAGCAGCTTAGGGGGGAGCGAGACCCAGTACTTC	CASSLGGSETQYF
TRBV7-2	NA	NA	TRBJ2-1	TGTGCCAGTTCTCAAGGGGGGAGCTCCTACAATGAGCAGTTCTTC	CASSQGGSSYNEQFF
TRBV10-3	NA	once	TRBJ2-1	TGTGCCATCAGTGAGGCCCCAAGTACCTACAATGAGCAGTTCTTC	CAISEAPSTYNEQFF
TRBV19	NA	NA	TRBJ2-1	TGTGCCAGTAGTATAACTCTAACGAGTGAGCAGTTCTTC	CASSITLTSEQFF
TRBV5-1	TRBD1	NA	TRBJ2-1	TGCGCCAGCAGACGTACAGGGGGGAGTGAGCAGTTCTTC	CASRRTGGSEQFF
TRBV5-1	NA	once	TRBJ1-2	TGCGCCAGCAGCTGGGGTTTAAGGGCTGGCTATGGCTACACCTTC	CASSWGLRAGYGYTF
TRBV2	NA	NA	TRBJ2-1	TGTGCCAGCAGCGCTTTCAATGAGCAGTTCTTC	CASSAFNEQFF
TRBV7-9	NA	NA	TRBJ1-5	TGTGCCAGCAGCCGGGGCACCCAAAATCAGCCCCAGCATTTT	CASSRGTQNQPQHF
TRBV9	TRBD2	NA	TRBJ2-3	TGTGCCAGCAGCGCCGGGCTAGCGGGAGGCGCAGATACGCAGTATTTT	CASSAGLAGGADTQYF
TRBV6-6	NA	NA	TRBJ2-7	TGTGCCAGCAACTCCGCGAACTACGAGCAGTACTTC	CASNSANYEQYF
TRBV15	NA	few	TRBJ1-2	TGTGCCACCAGTCGGGGGGCGGGCGGCTACACCTTC	CATSRGAGGYTF
TRBV2	NA	NA	TRBJ2-7	TGTGCCAGCACCCCGACTAGTTTAATCTACGAGCAGTACTTC	CASTPTSLIYEQYF
TRBV4-3	TRBD1	NA	TRBJ1-4	TGCGCCAGCAGCCAAGAACCAGGGACAGGGGCGGGGGAAAAACTGTTTTTT	CASSQEPGTGAGEKLFF
TRBV2	NA	NA	TRBJ2-2	TGTGCCAGCAGCCCAGTAGGCGGGGAGCTGTTTTTT	CASSPVGGELFF
TRBV28	NA	NA	TRBJ1-1	TGTGCCAGCAGTTCTCCGGGACGGCTGGGGACTGAAGCTTTCTTT	CASSSPGRLGTEAFF
TRBV28	TRBD1	NA	TRBJ2-1	TGTGCCAGTGCCGGGACAGGAGGTGGCAATGAGCAGTTCTTC	CASAGTGGGNEQFF
TRBV5-1	TRBD1	NA	TRBJ2-2	TGCGCCAGCAGTTATGGACAGGGGAGTTGGCGCACCGGGGAGCTGTTTTTT	CASSYGQGSWRTGELFF
TRBV2	NA	NA	TRBJ1-4	TGTGCCAGCAGTGATCGTCAGGACAAGGGTGAAAAACTGTTTTTT	CASSDRQDKGEKLFF
TRBV30	TRBD1	NA	TRBJ1-6	TGTGCCTGGAGTCACGGGGACAGTACCTCACCCCTCCACTTT	CAWSHGDSTSPLHF
TRBV7-6	TRBD2	NA	TRBJ2-1	TGTGCCAGCAGCGGAGGACTAGCGGGAATCTATGAGCAGTTCTTC	CASSGGLAGIYEQFF